Sequencing of this TCR beta chain was carried out in a study of T cells in Graves' hyperthyroidism and ophthalmopathy. RNA transcripts provided the source from which TCR beta CDR3 regions were amplified. RT-PCR in the first round (using the HTBI primer set) targeted the TCR CDR3. Via MiXCR, TCRdb re-called the multiplex PCR reads, giving one row per CDR3 protein. The repertoire includes about 510,000 distinct CDR3 sequences, over 35% of them detected once, and around two fifths sits in the top ten. V gave up 6 bases and J gave up 4 bases; unmatched junction bases: 8. Germline V gene data show CDR1 as MGHRA and CDR2 as YSYEKL. The CDR3 is 14 amino acids. Findings and caveats of the study: Using 13 V-J features, a model discriminated ophthalmopathy from stable hyperthyroidism. In the blood, most expanded thyroid clonotypes above 0.001 appeared as well.

For this clonotype: Its antigen remains unknown.

What was sequenced was peripheral blood or thyroid tissue (not recorded which). The origin of this receptor is an adult woman with Graves' disease, either hyperthyroidism or ophthalmopathy (not recorded which). The gene calls are TRBV4-1 and TRBJ1-2; 7 nucleotides line up with TRBD1. CDR3 nucleotide sequence: TGCGCCAGCAGTGCTTCGGGACAGATCTATGGCTACACCTTC. It specifies CASSASGQIYGYTF.